This section outlines one TCR beta chain sequence together with its context. As processed by the authors: Amplification of reference gene primers was used by the study to estimate nucleated cell counts. Libraries were prepared by immunoSEQ multiplex PCR; TCRdb keeps only in-frame clonotypes and omits some of them. V, J and clone size reflect that table, while D and trimming were determined from the DNA. The table includes roughly 98,000 clones, around four fifths detected once. Germline V CDR1 and CDR2: SGHRS, YFSETQ. This CDR3 is built from 18 residues. Trimming at V came to 3 bases and at J to 2 bases, leaving 14 bases not matched to a gene. The sample comes from a study of blood T cell repertoires in COVID-19. The wider study: PBMCs, B-cell-depleted T cells, or T cells were the source of the cDNA or gDNA that made up the material.

Specimen: peripheral blood. This chain uses TRBV5-1 with TRBJ1-2; TRBD1 matches 9 bases. The receptor was derived from a woman in her seventies with active or convalescent COVID-19. CDR3 region: CASSSSGTGRGGNYGYTF. CDR3 nucleotides: TGCGCCAGCAGCTCTTCCGGGACAGGGAGAGGGGGAAACTATGGCTACACCTTC. The complete variable domain, with remaining parts taken from reference TRBV5-1 and TRBJ1-2, reads KAGVTQTPRYLIKTRGQQVTLSCSPISGHRSVSWYQQTPGQGLQFLFEYFSETQRNKGNFPGRFSGRQFSNSRSEMNVSTLELGDSALYLCASSSSGTGRGGNYGYTFGSGTRLTVV.